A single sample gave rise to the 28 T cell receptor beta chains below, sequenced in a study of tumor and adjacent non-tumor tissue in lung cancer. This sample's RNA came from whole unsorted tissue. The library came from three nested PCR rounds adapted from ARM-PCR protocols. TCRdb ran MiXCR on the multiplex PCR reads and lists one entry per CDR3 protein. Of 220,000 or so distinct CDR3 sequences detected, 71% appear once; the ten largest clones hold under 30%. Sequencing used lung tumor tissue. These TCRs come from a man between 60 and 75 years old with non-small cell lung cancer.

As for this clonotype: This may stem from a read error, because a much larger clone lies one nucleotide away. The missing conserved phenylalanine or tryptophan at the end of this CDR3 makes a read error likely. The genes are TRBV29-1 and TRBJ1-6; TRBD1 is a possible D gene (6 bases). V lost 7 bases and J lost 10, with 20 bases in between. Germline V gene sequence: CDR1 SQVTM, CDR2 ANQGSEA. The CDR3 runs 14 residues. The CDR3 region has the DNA TGCAGCGCCACGGGGGCTGCGGTTGGATCACCCCTCCACTCT. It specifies CSATGAAVGSPLHS.

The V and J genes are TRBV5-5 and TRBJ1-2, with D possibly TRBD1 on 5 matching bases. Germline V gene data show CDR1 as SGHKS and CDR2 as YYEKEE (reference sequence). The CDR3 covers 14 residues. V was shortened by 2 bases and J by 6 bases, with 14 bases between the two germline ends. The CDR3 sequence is CASSLTGPTNGYTF. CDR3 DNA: TGTGCCAGCAGCTTAACAGGCCCAACTAATGGCTACACCTTC.

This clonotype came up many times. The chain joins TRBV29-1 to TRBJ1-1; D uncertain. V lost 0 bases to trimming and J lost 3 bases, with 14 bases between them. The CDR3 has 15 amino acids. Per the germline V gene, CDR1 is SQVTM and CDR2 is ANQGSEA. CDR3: CSVEDLSRAHTEAFF. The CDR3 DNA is TGCAGCGTTGAAGATTTGAGTAGGGCCCACACTGAAGCTTTCTTT.

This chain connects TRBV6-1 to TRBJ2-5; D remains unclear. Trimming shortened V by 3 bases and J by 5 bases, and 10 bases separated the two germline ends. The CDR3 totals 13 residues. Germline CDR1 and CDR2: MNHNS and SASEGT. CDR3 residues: CASSDGRFETQYF. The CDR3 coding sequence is TGTGCCAGCAGTGATGGCAGGTTCGAGACCCAGTACTTC.

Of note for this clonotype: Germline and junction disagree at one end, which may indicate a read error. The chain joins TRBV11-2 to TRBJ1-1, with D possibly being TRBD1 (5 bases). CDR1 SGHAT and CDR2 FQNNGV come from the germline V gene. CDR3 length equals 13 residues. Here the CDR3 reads CASSLRGRDFAIF. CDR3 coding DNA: TGTGCCAGCAGCTTACGCGGCAGGGATTTCGCTATCTTT.

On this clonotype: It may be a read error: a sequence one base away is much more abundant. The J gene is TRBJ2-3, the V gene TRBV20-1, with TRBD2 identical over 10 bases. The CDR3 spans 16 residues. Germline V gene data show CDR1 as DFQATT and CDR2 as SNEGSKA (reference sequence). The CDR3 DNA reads TGCAGTGCTAGGGTTAGCGGGGGGCGTAGCACAGATACGCACTATTTT. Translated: CSARVSGGRSTDTHYF.

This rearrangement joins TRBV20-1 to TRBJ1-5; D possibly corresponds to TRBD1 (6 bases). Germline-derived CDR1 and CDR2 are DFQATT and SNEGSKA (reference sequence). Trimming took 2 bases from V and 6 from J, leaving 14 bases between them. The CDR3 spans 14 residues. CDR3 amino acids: CSARQGLPGQPQHF. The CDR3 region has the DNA TGCAGTGCTAGACAGGGGCTTCCGGGTCAGCCCCAGCATTTT.

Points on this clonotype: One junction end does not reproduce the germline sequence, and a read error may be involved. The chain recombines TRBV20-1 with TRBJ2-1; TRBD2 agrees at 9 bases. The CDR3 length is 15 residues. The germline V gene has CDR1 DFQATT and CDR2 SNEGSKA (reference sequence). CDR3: CGARGGGGAHNEQFF. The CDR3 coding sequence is TGCGGTGCTAGAGGTGGCGGGGGGGCCCACAATGAGCAGTTCTTC.

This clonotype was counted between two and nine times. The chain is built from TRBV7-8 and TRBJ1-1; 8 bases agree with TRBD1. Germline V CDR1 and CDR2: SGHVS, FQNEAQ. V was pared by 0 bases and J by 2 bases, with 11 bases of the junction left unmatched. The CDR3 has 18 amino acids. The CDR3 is CASSLARGRGPVNTEAFF. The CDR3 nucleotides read TGTGCCAGCAGCTTAGCGAGGGGCAGGGGGCCGGTTAACACTGAAGCTTTCTTT.

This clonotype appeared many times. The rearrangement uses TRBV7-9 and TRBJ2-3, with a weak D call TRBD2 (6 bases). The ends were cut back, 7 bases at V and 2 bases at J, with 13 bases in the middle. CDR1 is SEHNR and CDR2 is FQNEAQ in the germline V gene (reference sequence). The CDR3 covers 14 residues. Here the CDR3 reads CASNQGLSTDTQYF. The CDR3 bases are TGTGCCAGCAATCAGGGACTCTCCACAGATACGCAGTATTTT.

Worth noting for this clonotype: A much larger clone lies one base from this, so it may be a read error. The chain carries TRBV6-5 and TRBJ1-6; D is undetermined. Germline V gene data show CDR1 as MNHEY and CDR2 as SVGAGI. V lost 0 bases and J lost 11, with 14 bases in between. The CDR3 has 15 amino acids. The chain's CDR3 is CASSYSKRKNAPLHF. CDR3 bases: TGTGCCAGCAGTTACTCGAAACGGAAGAATGCACCCCTCCACTTT.

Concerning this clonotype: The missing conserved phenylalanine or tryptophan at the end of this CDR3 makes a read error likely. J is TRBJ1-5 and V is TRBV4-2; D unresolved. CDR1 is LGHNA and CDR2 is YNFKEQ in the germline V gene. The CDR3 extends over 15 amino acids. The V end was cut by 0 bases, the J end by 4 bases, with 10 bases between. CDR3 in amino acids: CASSQEGGGNQPQHS. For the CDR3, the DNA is TGTGCCAGCAGCCAAGAAGGAGGAGGGAATCAGCCCCAGCATTCT.

The CDR3 nucleotides are TGTGCCAGCAGCAGGGAGGCCCTGAGATACGAGCAGTACTTC. It codes for CASSREALRYEQYF. The chain carries TRBV5-4 and TRBJ2-7; tentatively, D is TRBD2 (6 bases). The V end lost 4 bases, the J end lost 4 bases, and 15 bases lay between the germline ends. Germline V gene sequence: CDR1 SGHNT, CDR2 YYREEE (reference sequence). The CDR3 is made up of 14 amino acids.

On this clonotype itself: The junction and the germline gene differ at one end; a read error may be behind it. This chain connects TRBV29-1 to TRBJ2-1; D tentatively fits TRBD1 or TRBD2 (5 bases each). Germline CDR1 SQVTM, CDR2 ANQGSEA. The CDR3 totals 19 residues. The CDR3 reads CNVEDRTRDAYSQWNEQFF. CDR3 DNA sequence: TGCAACGTTGAAGATAGGACCCGGGACGCCTACTCCCAGTGGAATGAGCAGTTCTTC.

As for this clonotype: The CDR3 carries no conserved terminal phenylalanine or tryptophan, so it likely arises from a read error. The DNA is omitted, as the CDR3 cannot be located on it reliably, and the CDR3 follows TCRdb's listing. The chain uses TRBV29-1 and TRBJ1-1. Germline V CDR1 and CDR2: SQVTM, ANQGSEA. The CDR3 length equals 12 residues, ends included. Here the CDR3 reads CSVEGGSAEVFL.

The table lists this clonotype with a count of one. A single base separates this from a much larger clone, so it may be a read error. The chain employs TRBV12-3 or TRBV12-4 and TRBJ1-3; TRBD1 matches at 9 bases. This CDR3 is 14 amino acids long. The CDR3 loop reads CPSSRTGDGNTIYF. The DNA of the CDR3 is TGTCCCAGCAGTCGGACAGGGGATGGAAACACCATATATTTT.

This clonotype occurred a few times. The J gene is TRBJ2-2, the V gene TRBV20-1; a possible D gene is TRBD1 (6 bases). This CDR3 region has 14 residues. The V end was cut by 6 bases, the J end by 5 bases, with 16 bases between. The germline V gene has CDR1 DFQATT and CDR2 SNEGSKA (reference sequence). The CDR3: CSARRQGKTGELFF. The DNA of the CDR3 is TGCAGTGCGAGGCGGCAGGGGAAAACCGGGGAGCTGTTTTTT.

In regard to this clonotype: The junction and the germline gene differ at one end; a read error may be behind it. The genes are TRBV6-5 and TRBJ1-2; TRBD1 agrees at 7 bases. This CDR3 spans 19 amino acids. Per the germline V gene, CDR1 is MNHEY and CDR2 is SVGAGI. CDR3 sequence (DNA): TGTGCCAGCAGTTACCCGTACCGCCTTCCGGGACAGAGTCCCTATGGCTATACCTTC. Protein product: CASSYPYRLPGQSPYGYTF.

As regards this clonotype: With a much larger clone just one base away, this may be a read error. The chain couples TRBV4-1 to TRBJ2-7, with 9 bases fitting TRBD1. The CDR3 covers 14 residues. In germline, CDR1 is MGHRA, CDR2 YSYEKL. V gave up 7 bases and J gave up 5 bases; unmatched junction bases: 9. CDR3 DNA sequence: TGCGCCAGCATCCAGGCTAGGGACAGGGACGAGCAGTACTTC. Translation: CASIQARDRDEQYF.

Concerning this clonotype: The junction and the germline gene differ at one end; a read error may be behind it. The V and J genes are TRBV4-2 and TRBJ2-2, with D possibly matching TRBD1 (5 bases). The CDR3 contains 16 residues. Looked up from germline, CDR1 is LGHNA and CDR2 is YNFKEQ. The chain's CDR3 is CASRQDLRANTGELFF. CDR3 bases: TGTGCCAGCCGCCAAGATCTCAGGGCAAACACCGGGGAGCTGTTTTTT.

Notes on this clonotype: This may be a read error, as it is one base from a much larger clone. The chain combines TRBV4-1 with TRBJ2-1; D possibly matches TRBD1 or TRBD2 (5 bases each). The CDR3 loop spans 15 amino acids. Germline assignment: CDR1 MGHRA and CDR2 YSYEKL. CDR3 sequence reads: CGSSRIPGPINEQFF. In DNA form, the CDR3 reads TGCGGCAGCAGCCGAATCCCGGGACCGATCAATGAGCAGTTCTTC.

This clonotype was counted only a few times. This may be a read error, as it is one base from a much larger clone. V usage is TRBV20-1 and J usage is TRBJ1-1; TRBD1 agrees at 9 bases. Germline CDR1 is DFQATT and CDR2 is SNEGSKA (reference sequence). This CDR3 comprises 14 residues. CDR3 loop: CSAPGTGLNTEVFF. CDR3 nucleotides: TGCAGTGCTCCCGGGACAGGGCTGAACACTGAAGTTTTCTTT.

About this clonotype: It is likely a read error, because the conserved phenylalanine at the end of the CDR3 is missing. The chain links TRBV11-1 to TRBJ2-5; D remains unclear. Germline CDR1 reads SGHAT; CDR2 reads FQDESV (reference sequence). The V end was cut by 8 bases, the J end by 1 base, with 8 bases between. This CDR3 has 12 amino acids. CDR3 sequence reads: CASGSIQETQYS. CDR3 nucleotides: TGTGCCAGCGGCTCCATCCAAGAGACCCAGTACTCC.

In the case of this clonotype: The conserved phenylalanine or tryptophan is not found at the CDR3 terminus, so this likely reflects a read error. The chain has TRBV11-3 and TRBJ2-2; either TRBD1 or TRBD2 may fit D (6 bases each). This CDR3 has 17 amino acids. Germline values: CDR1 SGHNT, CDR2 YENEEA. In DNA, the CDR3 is TGTGCCAACAGCCCAGCCGGAGGGGGTACTTACACCGGGGAGCTGTTTTCT. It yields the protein CANSPAGGGTYTGELFS.

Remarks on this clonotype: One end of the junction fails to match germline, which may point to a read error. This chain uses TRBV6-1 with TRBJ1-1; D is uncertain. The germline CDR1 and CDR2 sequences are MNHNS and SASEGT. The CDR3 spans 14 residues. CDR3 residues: CASSNKGFGTEALF. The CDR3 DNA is TGTGCCAGCAGTAATAAGGGATTTGGTACTGAAGCTCTCTTT.

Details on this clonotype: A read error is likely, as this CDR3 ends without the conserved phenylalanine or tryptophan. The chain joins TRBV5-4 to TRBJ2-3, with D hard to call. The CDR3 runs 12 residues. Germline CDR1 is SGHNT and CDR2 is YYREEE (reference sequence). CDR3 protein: CANSLSLDTQYY. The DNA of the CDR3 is TGTGCCAACAGCTTGTCTCTAGATACGCAGTATTAT.

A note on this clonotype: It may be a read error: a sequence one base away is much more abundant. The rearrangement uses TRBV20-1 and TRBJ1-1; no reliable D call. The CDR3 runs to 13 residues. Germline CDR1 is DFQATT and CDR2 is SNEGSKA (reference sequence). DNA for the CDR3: TGCAATGCTAGGAGTCGGGCAAACACTGAAGCTTTCTTT. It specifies CNARSRANTEAFF.

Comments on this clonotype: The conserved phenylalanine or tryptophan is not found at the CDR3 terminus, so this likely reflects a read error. The CDR3 nucleotides read TGTGCCAGCAACGTCAGTGAGGTTACTGCAGATACGCAGTATCTT. It codes for CASNVSEVTADTQYL. J is TRBJ2-3 and V is TRBV6-5; D unresolved. The CDR3 has 15 residues. V was shortened by 7 bases and J by 4 bases, with 18 bases between the two germline ends. CDR1 and CDR2 (germline): MNHEY, SVGAGI.